This note documents a single TCR beta chain sequence. Germline loops: CDR1 MDHEN, CDR2 SYDVKM. V was clipped by 6 bases and J by 3 bases; unmatched bases: 8. The CDR3 covers 14 residues. In the authors' methods: Amplification with reference gene primers provided the estimates of nucleated cell counts. The data were produced by immunoSEQ multiplex PCR, yet TCRdb's version contains in-frame clones alone and is incomplete. V, J and clone size are taken as reported in that table, and D and trimming were inferred from the DNA itself. Of around 250,000 clones in the sample, approximately 85% are singletons; the top ten hold over 1.5%. This entry belongs to a study of blood T cell repertoires in COVID-19. At the level of the study: Samples representing acute and convalescent COVID-19 were sourced from the United States, Italy and Spain. PBMCs, B-cell-depleted T cells, or T cells were the source of the cDNA or gDNA that made up the material.

V gene TRBV28 combines with J gene TRBJ2-7, with 7 nucleotides matching TRBD1. Material for sequencing was PBMCs or T cells enriched from blood (not recorded which). The TCR comes from a woman in her forties or fifties who had recovered from COVID-19. This CDR3 is CASRRPRQGYEQYF. CDR3 sequence (DNA): TGTGCCAGCAGGCGACCGAGACAGGGCTACGAGCAGTACTTC.